These 26 T cell receptor beta chains were sequenced from one sample in a study of blood T cell repertoires in COVID-19. Method: immunoSEQ multiplex PCR; TCRdb's copy keeps in-frame clones and lacks some. The table has 150,000 or so clones, around 85% seen once. The sample consisted of peripheral blood. These receptors were collected from a woman aged 55-69 years with acute or convalescent COVID-19.

This rearrangement joins TRBV19 to TRBJ1-3, with TRBD1 matching over 7 bases. Germline trimming cut 7 bases from V and 2 bases from J; bases unmatched to any gene: 5. Germline V gives CDR1 LNHDA, CDR2 SQIVND (reference sequence). The CDR3 runs to 14 residues. The CDR3 spells CASIPTGTGNTIYF. The DNA of the CDR3 is TGTGCCAGTATTCCGACAGGGACTGGAAACACCATATATTTT.

This clone occurred once. The chain combines TRBV19 with TRBJ2-3; maybe TRBD2 (6 bases). The V end lost 6 bases, the J end lost 4 bases, and 11 bases lay between the germline ends. The germline V gene encodes CDR1 LNHDA and CDR2 SQIVND (reference sequence). CDR3 length equals 13 residues. CDR3 sequence reads: CASSEEGSDTQYF. In DNA, the CDR3 is TGTGCCAGTAGCGAGGAGGGATCAGATACGCAGTATTTT.

This chain joins TRBV7-2 and TRBJ1-2; possibly TRBD1 for D (6 bases). Trimming removed 1 base at V and 5 bases at J, with 17 bases between. Per the germline V gene, CDR1 is SGHTA and CDR2 is FQGNSA. The CDR3 consists of 16 residues. In DNA form, the CDR3 reads TGTGCCAGCAGCTTAGAACGCTCGGGGGGCCAATATGGCTACACCTTC. It specifies CASSLERSGGQYGYTF. The full variable domain, its missing parts supplied by reference TRBV7-2 and TRBJ1-2, is GAGVSQSPSNKVTEKGKDVELRCDPISGHTALYWYRQSLGQGLEFLIYFQGNSAPDKSGLPSDRFSAERTGGSVSTLTIQRTQQEDSAVYLCASSLERSGGQYGYTFGSGTRLTVV.

This clone was counted a few times. This sequence joins TRBV30 and TRBJ1-2; 7 nucleotides agree with TRBD1. Germline trimming cut 8 bases from V and 7 bases from J; bases unmatched to any gene: 10. This CDR3 is 12 amino acids long. Germline V CDR1 and CDR2: GTSNPN, SVGIG (reference sequence). CDR3 loop: CAGRRGQSGYTF. The CDR3 region has the DNA TGTGCCGGACGGAGGGGGCAAAGTGGCTACACCTTC.

On this clone itself: Different DNA sequences within this sample yield the same CDR3. This rearrangement joins TRBV28 to TRBJ1-1, with 7 nucleotides matching TRBD1. CDR1 is MDHEN, CDR2 SYDVKM, per germline. The CDR3 totals 13 residues. The J segment lost 7 bases and the V segment lost 3 bases, leaving 5 bases of the junction unmatched. CDR3 nucleotide sequence: TGTGCCAGCAGTTTGAGGACAGGAGTTGAAGCTTTCTTT. As protein: CASSLRTGVEAFF.

The chain links TRBV9 to TRBJ2-5; a weak D match, TRBD1 (5 bases). The germline V gene has CDR1 SGDLS and CDR2 YYNGEE. The ends were cut back, 3 bases at V and 3 bases at J, with 15 bases in the middle. The CDR3 consists of 15 residues. The CDR3 DNA is TGTGCCAGCAGCGGCACAGGATTTGGTAAAGAGACCCAGTACTTC. Its translation: CASSGTGFGKETQYF. Looking up the rest from reference TRBV9 and TRBJ2-5 gives the full variable domain: DSGVTQTPKHLITATGQRVTLRCSPRSGDLSVYWYQQSLDQGLQFLIQYYNGEERAKGNILERFSAQQFPDLHSELNLSSLELGDSALYFCASSGTGFGKETQYFGPGTRLLVL.

V usage is TRBV30 and J usage is TRBJ2-5; 10 bases align to TRBD2. With V trimmed by 4 bases and J by 7 bases, 9 bases remained unmatched. The CDR3 runs 14 residues. The V gene's germline CDR1 is GTSNPN and CDR2 SVGIG (reference sequence). The CDR3 nucleotides are TGTGCCTGGAAACTTAGCGGGGGGCGTGGGACCCAGTACTTC. This codes for CAWKLSGGRGTQYF.

This chain links TRBV28 with TRBJ1-2; TRBD1 agrees at 8 bases. This CDR3 has 15 amino acids. Germline V lookup: CDR1 MDHEN, CDR2 SYDVKM. Trimming at V came to 4 bases and at J to 8 bases, leaving 12 bases not matched to a gene. The CDR3 coding sequence is TGTGCCAGCAGTTCCACCGGACAGGGCGCGAGGGGCTACACCTTC. This sequence encodes CASSSTGQGARGYTF.

The CDR3 nucleotides read TGTGCCAGCAGTACCCGTCCAGGACTCGCCAATGAGCAGTTCTTC. This translates into CASSTRPGLANEQFF. V is TRBV9 and J is TRBJ2-1; a possible D gene is TRBD2 (5 bases). From germline, CDR1 is SGDLS and CDR2 YYNGEE. Trimming left V 5 bases short and J 6 bases short, with 18 bases between. This CDR3 spans 15 amino acids.

CDR3 sequence reads: CASSAVRTSTDTQYF. In DNA, the CDR3 is TGTGCCAGCAGTGCTGTCCGTACTAGCACAGATACGCAGTATTTT. The V and J genes are TRBV2 and TRBJ2-3; the D is unclear. Trimming took 4 bases from V and 0 from J, leaving 11 bases between them. Germline assignment: CDR1 SNHLY and CDR2 FYNNEI. The CDR3 length is 15 residues.

The V gene is TRBV6-5, the J gene TRBJ1-4; a weak D match, TRBD1 (5 bases). The germline V and J ends were trimmed by 6 bases and 13 bases, with 18 bases remaining between them. CDR3 length: 13 residues. CDR1 and CDR2 (germline): MNHEY, SVGAGI. The CDR3 nucleotides are TGTGCCAGCAGGACAGAACCTGTGAAGGGACTGTTTTTT. This gives the protein CASRTEPVKGLFF.

V usage is TRBV6-6 and J usage is TRBJ1-3; a possible D gene is TRBD1 (5 bases). With 5 bases removed from V and 0 bases from J, the gap between germline ends came to 8 bases. CDR1 and CDR2 (germline): MNHNY, SVGAGI (reference sequence). The CDR3 is made up of 14 amino acids. This CDR3 is CASSATGSGNTIYF. The CDR3 nucleotides are TGTGCCAGCAGTGCCACAGGCTCTGGAAACACCATATATTTT.

The rearrangement links TRBV10-3 to TRBJ1-1; a possible D gene is TRBD1 (6 bases). Germline CDR1 reads ENHRY; CDR2 reads SYGVKD. The CDR3 has 13 amino acids. Deletions cut 7 bases from V and 1 base from J, with 10 bases between. The CDR3 loop is CAITNRANTEAFF. DNA of the CDR3: TGTGCCATCACAAACAGGGCGAACACTGAAGCTTTCTTT.

The chain uses TRBV9 and TRBJ1-3; 7 bases are a match to TRBD1. Germline CDR1 and CDR2: SGDLS and YYNGEE. The CDR3 length is 14 residues. J gave up 2 bases and V 2 bases, and 1 base lay outside the gene matches. The CDR3 here is CASSVRGTGNTIYF. The CDR3 DNA is TGTGCCAGCAGCGTCAGGGGGACTGGAAACACCATATATTTT.

This clone was detected once. In nucleotides, the CDR3 is TGTGCCAGTAGTTACCCGGGACAGGGAAACACCATATATTTT. It translates to CASSYPGQGNTIYF. The chain joins TRBV19 to TRBJ1-3; 7 nucleotides align to TRBD1. CDR1 and CDR2 from the germline V gene are LNHDA and SQIVND (reference sequence). Germline trimming cut 5 bases from V and 4 bases from J; bases unmatched to any gene: 5. The CDR3 is made up of 14 amino acids.

This clone was found once. The chain couples TRBV19 to TRBJ1-4; TRBD1 matches 9 bases. V lost 5 bases, J lost 10 bases, and 8 bases stayed unmatched. The CDR3 totals 14 residues. Germline V gene sequence: CDR1 LNHDA, CDR2 SQIVND (reference sequence). The CDR3 spells CASSVDRGLGKLFF. Written as DNA, the CDR3 is TGTGCCAGTAGTGTGGACAGGGGTCTAGGAAAACTGTTTTTT.

The chain combines TRBV15 with TRBJ1-5, with D tentatively TRBD1 (5 bases). V was shortened by 4 bases and J by 3 bases, with 16 bases between the two germline ends. Germline-derived CDR1 and CDR2 are LNHNV and YYDKDF (reference sequence). The CDR3 is made up of 16 amino acids. The CDR3 region has the DNA TGTGCCACCAGCACGATCGGGGGTTCCCCCAATCAGCCCCAGCATTTT. The encoded protein is CATSTIGGSPNQPQHF.

This chain connects TRBV28 to TRBJ1-2; D perhaps matches TRBD1 (6 bases). CDR3 length equals 15 residues. V was pared by 2 bases and J by 6 bases, with 16 bases between. The germline V gene encodes CDR1 MDHEN and CDR2 SYDVKM. This CDR3 reads CASSLLPGELHGYTF. The CDR3, as DNA: TGTGCCAGCAGTTTACTTCCAGGGGAGTTGCATGGCTACACCTTC.

This chain uses TRBV10-3 with TRBJ1-4; the D is unclear. V was trimmed by 8 bases and J by 3 bases, leaving 10 bases between them. Per germline, CDR1 ENHRY and CDR2 SYGVKD. This CDR3 comprises 13 residues. CDR3 in DNA: TGTGCCATCGGGCGGGGAGCTAATGAAAAACTGTTTTTT. Its translation is CAIGRGANEKLFF.

The chain recombines TRBV6-5 with TRBJ1-5; 8 bases map to TRBD1. The CDR3 has 14 residues. Germline CDR1 reads MNHEY; CDR2 reads SVGAGI. The V gene end was trimmed by 2 bases and the J gene end by 10 bases; junction bases not matched to a gene: 7. The CDR3 spells CASSYTGQGAPQHF. In nucleotides, the CDR3 is TGTGCCAGCAGTTACACAGGACAGGGAGCTCCCCAGCATTTT.

This rearrangement joins TRBV5-1 to TRBJ1-1; D perhaps matches TRBD1 (5 bases). V lost 4 bases, J lost 0 bases, and 10 bases lay in between. CDR3 size: 14 residues. CDR1 and CDR2 (germline): SGHRS, YFSETQ. The CDR3 nucleotides read TGCGCCAGCAGCGAATCAGGGTTGAACACTGAAGCTTTCTTT. This sequence encodes CASSESGLNTEAFF.

In DNA form, the CDR3 reads TGTGCCAGTAGTATCCCCTTCCACGAGCAGTACTTC. Its protein is CASSIPFHEQYF. The V and J genes are TRBV19 and TRBJ2-7; D ambiguous. Trimming stripped 3 bases from V and 5 bases from J, with 8 bases between. The germline V gene encodes CDR1 LNHDA and CDR2 SQIVND (reference sequence). The CDR3 loop spans 12 amino acids.

This chain connects TRBV7-9 to TRBJ1-1, with D perhaps matching TRBD1 (5 bases). The CDR3 contains 16 residues. Germline V lookup: CDR1 SEHNR, CDR2 FQNEAQ (reference sequence). The V end lost 5 bases, the J end lost 0 bases, and 16 bases lay between the germline ends. This CDR3 reads CASSPGLRGLNTEAFF. CDR3 nucleotide sequence: TGTGCCAGCAGCCCCGGGTTGCGGGGCTTGAACACTGAAGCTTTCTTT.

The CDR3 DNA follows: TGTGCCAGCAGTTACTCAGGGACAGGGTTTTACGAGCAGTACTTC. Protein: CASSYSGTGFYEQYF. The chain links TRBV6-5 to TRBJ2-7, with 9 bases lining up with TRBD1. This CDR3 is 15 amino acids long. The trim removed 0 bases at V and 4 bases at J, leaving 4 bases unmatched. The germline V gene encodes CDR1 MNHEY and CDR2 SVGAGI.

This sequence joins TRBV7-3 and TRBJ2-4; TRBD2 agrees at 7 bases. This CDR3 is 14 amino acids long. Trimming cost V 3 bases and J 9 bases; bases outside gene matches: 8. Germline CDR1 SGHTA, CDR2 FQGTGA. DNA of the CDR3: TGTGCCAGCAGCTTTGGTAACGGGGGGAGCATTCAGTACTTC. It translates to CASSFGNGGSIQYF.

The table lists this clone with a few counts. The chain recombines TRBV3-1 (or the pseudogene TRBV3-2) with TRBJ1-5, with a tentative D call TRBD1 (5 bases). This CDR3 contains 18 residues. Germline V gives CDR1 LGHDT, CDR2 YNNKEL (reference sequence). With 4 bases removed from V and 4 bases from J, the gap between germline ends came to 23 bases. The CDR3: CASSPINVSQGKNQPQHF. CDR3 DNA: TGTGCCAGCAGCCCGATCAATGTATCTCAGGGTAAAAATCAGCCCCAGCATTTT.